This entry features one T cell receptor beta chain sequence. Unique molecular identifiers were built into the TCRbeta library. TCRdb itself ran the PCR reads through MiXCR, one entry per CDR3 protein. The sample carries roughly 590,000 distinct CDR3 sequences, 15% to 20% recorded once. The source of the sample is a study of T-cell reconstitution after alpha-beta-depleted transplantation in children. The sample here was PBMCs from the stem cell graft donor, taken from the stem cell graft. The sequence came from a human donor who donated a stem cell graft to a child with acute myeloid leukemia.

CDR3 loop: CSARDATGAWADTQYF. The DNA for the CDR3 is TGCAGTGCTAGAGACGCAACAGGGGCTTGGGCAGATACGCAGTATTTT. The chain links TRBV20-1 to TRBJ2-3; 7 bases fit TRBD1. The CDR3 totals 16 residues. Germline loops: CDR1 DFQATT, CDR2 SNEGSKA (reference sequence). V trimming: 0 bases; J trimming: 4 bases; junction bases outside the gene matches: 10.